The clone carrying this T cell receptor (beta chain) was counted a few times. Its target is not known. The data were obtained in a study of cytomegalovirus exposure and HLA in healthy donors. PCR used 60 Vbeta primers and 13 Jbeta primers. Clones were read by immunoSEQ multiplex PCR, and TCRdb kept only the in-frame ones, dropping some. This sample has fewer than 90,000 clones; under 80% occur once, and the top ten carry around 10%. Study conclusions and caveats: Association with HLA alleles at 0.05 false discovery rate was found for roughly 17,000 TCR beta sequences in a later analysis. The authors judged a highly shared variant cluster likely a sequencing artifact. Rare sequences made up most TCRs, while some public TCRs were found in many donors. Later analysis identified a missense DCLRE1C variant that was linked to TCR beta V- and J-gene trimming.

Germline CDR1 is MNHEY and CDR2 is SVGAGI. V lost 7 bases, J lost 7 bases, and 13 bases lay in between. The CDR3 totals 12 residues. The source is a man aged 25-45 years in good health and CMV-seropositive. J is TRBJ1-1 and V is TRBV6-5; maybe TRBD1 (5 bases). The sample was PBMCs. This CDR3 reads CASMTGQGEAFF. The CDR3 region has the DNA TGTGCCAGCATGACGGGCCAGGGTGAAGCTTTCTTT.